The 21 T cell receptor beta chains in this list originate from one sample, sequenced in a study of cytomegalovirus exposure and HLA in healthy donors. It was with 60 Vbeta and 13 Jbeta primers that the PCR ran. Assay used: immunoSEQ multiplex PCR; TCRdb lists only in-frame clones, some missing. This sample carries about 63,000 clones, roughly 80% of them seen once, and the ten largest clones take roughly 25%. The sample comprised PBMCs. The receptors originated from a woman aged 40 to 49 in good health and CMV-seropositive.

This rearrangement joins TRBV5-1 to TRBJ1-2; D is possibly TRBD1 (6 bases). The CDR3 covers 15 residues. Trimming shortened V by 4 bases and J by 2 bases, and 15 bases separated the two germline ends. From germline, CDR1 is SGHRS and CDR2 YFSETQ. CDR3 DNA sequence: TGCGCCAGCAGCGCTTCTACCACAGGGAACTATGGCTACACCTTC. This sequence encodes CASSASTTGNYGYTF.

The gene calls are TRBV5-6 and TRBJ1-5; unclear D gene. The ends were cut back, 3 bases at V and 2 bases at J, with 12 bases in the middle. The CDR3 consists of 15 residues. Per the germline V gene, CDR1 is SGHDT and CDR2 is YYEEEE. The CDR3, as DNA: TGTGCCAGCAGCTCGGTCTCGAAAGGCAATCAGCCCCAGCATTTT. This encodes CASSSVSKGNQPQHF.

This clone has more than one count but fewer than ten. The chain recombines TRBV18 with TRBJ1-5, with TRBD1 matching 9 bases. J lost 3 bases, V lost 1 base, and 7 bases had no gene match. The CDR3 has 17 residues. CDR1 and CDR2 (germline): KGHSH, LQKENI. This CDR3 reads CASSPRLTGGFNQPQHF. The CDR3 nucleotides read TGTGCCAGCTCACCACGCTTGACAGGGGGATTCAATCAGCCCCAGCATTTT.

This chain links TRBV21-1 with TRBJ2-7; TRBD2, the table's D call, was not compared with the DNA. TRBV21-1 counts as a pseudogene. The CDR3 runs to 16 residues. CDR3 nucleotide sequence: TGTGCCAGCAGCAAAGCGGGGACTAGCGGCTCCTACGAGCAGTACTTC. The encoded protein is CASSKAGTSGSYEQYF.

The chain has TRBV5-1 and TRBJ2-3, with D maybe TRBD2 (5 bases). The CDR3 length is 14 residues. Germline CDR1 is SGHRS and CDR2 is YFSETQ. The V gene lost 3 bases and the J gene lost 5 bases, with 13 bases spanning the gap. The CDR3 nucleotides are TGCGCCAGCAGCTCGGATAGCGTGGAAGATACGCAGTATTTT. Amino acid sequence: CASSSDSVEDTQYF.

The rearrangement uses TRBV6-5 and TRBJ1-2; 9 nucleotides match TRBD1. In germline, CDR1 is MNHEY, CDR2 SVGAGI. The CDR3 is 14 residues long. Germline trimming cut 2 bases from V and 6 bases from J; bases unmatched to any gene: 4. This CDR3 reads CASSYLRTGDGYTF. CDR3 DNA: TGTGCCAGCAGTTACCTGAGGACAGGGGATGGCTACACCTTC.

This rearrangement joins TRBV6-6 to TRBJ2-7; 7 bases fit TRBD1. This CDR3 has 13 residues. Germline values: CDR1 MNHNY, CDR2 SVGAGI (reference sequence). V shed 6 bases, J shed 6 bases, and the junction held 8 bases outside the gene matches. CDR3 amino acids: CASSQTGVGEQYF. The CDR3 DNA reads TGTGCCAGCAGCCAAACAGGGGTCGGCGAGCAGTACTTC.

V and J are TRBV7-6 and TRBJ2-1, with D perhaps TRBD2 (6 bases). The CDR3 runs to 15 residues. Germline CDR1 reads SGHVS; CDR2 reads FNYEAQ. Trimming stripped 0 bases from V and 2 bases from J, with 8 bases between. The CDR3 DNA follows: TGTGCCAGCAGCTTAGCGCCTAGCGCCTACAATGAGCAGTTCTTC. Its translation is CASSLAPSAYNEQFF.

The chain couples TRBV25-1 to TRBJ2-2; TRBD2 might be the D (6 bases). This CDR3 is 16 amino acids long. V lost 2 bases and J lost 1, with 11 bases in between. Looked up from germline, CDR1 is MGHDK and CDR2 is SYGVNS. In nucleotides, the CDR3 is TGTGCCAGCAGTGAACCCTACGGGAGGAACACCGGGGAGCTGTTTTTT. Its translation is CASSEPYGRNTGELFF.

The CDR3 loop is CASSLSGPGNTIYF. CDR3 bases: TGTGCCAGCAGCTTGAGTGGGCCCGGAAACACCATATATTTT. The V call is TRBV5-4, the J call TRBJ1-3; no reliable D call. The germline gives CDR1 SGHNT, CDR2 YYREEE (reference sequence). The CDR3 consists of 14 residues. V shed 1 base and J shed 4 bases, with 9 bases lying between them.

The gene calls are TRBV19 and TRBJ2-3; 10 bases map to TRBD1. Germline trimming cut 5 bases from V and 2 bases from J; bases unmatched to any gene: 7. Germline values: CDR1 LNHDA, CDR2 SQIVND (reference sequence). There are 16 residues in the CDR3. The CDR3 DNA reads as TGTGCCAGTAGTTTCGGGACAGGGGCCAACACAGATACGCAGTATTTT. Translation: CASSFGTGANTDTQYF.

This chain joins TRBV7-3 and TRBJ1-1, with 10 bases aligning to TRBD1. V dropped 1 base and J dropped 0; count of bases not matched to a gene: 17. Germline V CDR1 and CDR2: SGHTA, FQGTGA. CDR3 length: 21 residues. CDR3 protein: CASSLKPTGGAYRSVNTEAFF. In DNA form, the CDR3 reads TGTGCCAGCAGCTTAAAGCCGACAGGGGGCGCTTACCGGTCAGTGAACACTGAAGCTTTCTTT.

This rearrangement joins TRBV6-4 to TRBJ1-1; no definite D call. V shed 3 bases and J shed 2 bases, with 7 bases lying between them. CDR1 is MRHNA and CDR2 is SNTAGT in the germline V gene. The CDR3 totals 13 residues. The DNA for the CDR3 is TGTGCCAGCAGTGAGCGGGGTAACACTGAAGCTTTCTTT. Translation gives CASSERGNTEAFF.

This chain joins TRBV30 and TRBJ1-3; D is possibly TRBD1 (5 bases). Germline V CDR1 and CDR2: GTSNPN, SVGIG (reference sequence). The V gene lost 0 bases and the J gene lost 2 bases, with 14 bases spanning the gap. The CDR3 totals 16 residues. The CDR3 reads CAWSVAGRPAGNTIYF. CDR3 coding DNA: TGTGCCTGGAGTGTAGCAGGGAGGCCGGCTGGAAACACCATATATTTT.

The genes are TRBV5-4 and TRBJ2-3; 8 nucleotides agree with TRBD2. Per germline, CDR1 SGHNT and CDR2 YYREEE (reference sequence). The CDR3 has 15 amino acids. Trimming cost V 4 bases and J 5 bases; bases outside gene matches: 9. The CDR3: CASSPGLGEGDTQYF. As DNA, the CDR3 is TGTGCCAGCAGCCCGGGACTAGGGGAGGGAGATACGCAGTATTTT.

The V and J genes are TRBV18 and TRBJ2-3; no definite D call. Germline CDR1 reads KGHSH; CDR2 reads LQKENI. This CDR3 comprises 15 residues. V was trimmed by 2 bases and J by 6 bases, leaving 15 bases between them. The CDR3 loop is CASSPATVRGDTQYF. CDR3 coding DNA: TGTGCCAGCTCACCAGCGACTGTCCGCGGCGATACGCAGTATTTT.

This chain uses TRBV21-1 with TRBJ1-1; the D call TRBD1 from the table was never checked on the DNA. TRBV21-1 is annotated as a pseudogene. The CDR3 has 14 amino acids. The CDR3 region has the DNA TGTGCCAGCAGCAAAGAAACAGGGAACACTGAAGCTTTCTTT. Translating it yields CASSKETGNTEAFF.

The J gene is TRBJ2-7, the V gene TRBV14, with a weak D call TRBD1 (5 bases). Germline CDR1 SGHDN, CDR2 FVKESK. This CDR3 is built from 13 residues. V gave up 3 bases and J gave up 2 bases, with 8 bases separating them. DNA of the CDR3: TGTGCCAGCAGCCAGGGGCTAGCCTACGAGCAGTACTTC. Translation gives CASSQGLAYEQYF.

The V and J genes are TRBV27 and TRBJ1-1; D is uncertain. V lost 3 bases to trimming and J lost 4 bases, with 12 bases between them. CDR3 size: 14 residues. The germline V gene has CDR1 MNHEY and CDR2 SMNVEV (reference sequence). CDR3 sequence: CASSFEGRSTEAFF. The DNA for the CDR3 is TGTGCCAGCAGTTTCGAGGGCAGGAGCACTGAAGCTTTCTTT.

The chain recombines TRBV7-3 with TRBJ2-1, with D perhaps TRBD2 (5 bases). Germline CDR1 SGHTA, CDR2 FQGTGA. The CDR3 runs to 15 residues. V dropped 5 bases and J dropped 4 bases, with 15 bases sitting between them. This chain's CDR3 is CASSPSGGWYNEQFF. The CDR3 DNA follows: TGTGCCAGCAGCCCCAGCGGTGGGTGGTACAATGAGCAGTTCTTC.

In this sample, this clone turned up once. This rearrangement joins TRBV19 to TRBJ1-1; maybe TRBD1 (6 bases). The CDR3 spans 15 residues. V lost 7 bases to trimming and J lost 3 bases, with 18 bases between them. The germline V gene has CDR1 LNHDA and CDR2 SQIVND (reference sequence). CDR3: CASKTGSPQDTEAFF. CDR3 in DNA: TGTGCCAGTAAAACAGGGTCTCCGCAGGACACTGAAGCTTTCTTT.